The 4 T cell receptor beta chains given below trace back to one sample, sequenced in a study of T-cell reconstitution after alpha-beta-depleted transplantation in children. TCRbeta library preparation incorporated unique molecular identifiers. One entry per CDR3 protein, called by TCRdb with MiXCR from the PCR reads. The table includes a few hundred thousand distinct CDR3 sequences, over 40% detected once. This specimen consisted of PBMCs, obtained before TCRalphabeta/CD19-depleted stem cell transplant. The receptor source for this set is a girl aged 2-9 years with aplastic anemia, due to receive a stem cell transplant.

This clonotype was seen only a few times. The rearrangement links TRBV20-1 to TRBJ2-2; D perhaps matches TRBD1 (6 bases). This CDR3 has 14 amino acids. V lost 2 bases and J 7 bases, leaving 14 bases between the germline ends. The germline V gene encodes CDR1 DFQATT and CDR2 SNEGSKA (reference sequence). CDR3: CSARPTGSGGELFF. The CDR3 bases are TGCAGTGCTAGACCCACAGGGTCCGGCGGGGAGCTGTTTTTT.

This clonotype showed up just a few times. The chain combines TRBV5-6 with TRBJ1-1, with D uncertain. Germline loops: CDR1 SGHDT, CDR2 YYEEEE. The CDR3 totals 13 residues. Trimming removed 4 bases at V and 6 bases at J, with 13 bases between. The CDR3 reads CASSPFGQPEAFF. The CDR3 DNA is TGTGCCAGCAGCCCGTTCGGGCAGCCTGAAGCTTTCTTT.

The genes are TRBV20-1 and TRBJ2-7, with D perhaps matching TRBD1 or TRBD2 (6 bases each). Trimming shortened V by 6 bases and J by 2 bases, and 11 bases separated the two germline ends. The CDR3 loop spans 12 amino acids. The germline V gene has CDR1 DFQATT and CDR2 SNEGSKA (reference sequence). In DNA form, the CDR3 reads TGCAGTGCCCCCCGGGGGCCCTACGAGCAGTACTTC. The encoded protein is CSAPRGPYEQYF.

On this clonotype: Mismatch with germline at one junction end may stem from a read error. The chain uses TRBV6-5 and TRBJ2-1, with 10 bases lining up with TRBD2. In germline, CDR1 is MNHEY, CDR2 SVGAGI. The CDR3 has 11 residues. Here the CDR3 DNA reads TGTGCCAGCAGTTACGGGACTAGCGTCTACTTC. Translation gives CASSYGTSVYF.